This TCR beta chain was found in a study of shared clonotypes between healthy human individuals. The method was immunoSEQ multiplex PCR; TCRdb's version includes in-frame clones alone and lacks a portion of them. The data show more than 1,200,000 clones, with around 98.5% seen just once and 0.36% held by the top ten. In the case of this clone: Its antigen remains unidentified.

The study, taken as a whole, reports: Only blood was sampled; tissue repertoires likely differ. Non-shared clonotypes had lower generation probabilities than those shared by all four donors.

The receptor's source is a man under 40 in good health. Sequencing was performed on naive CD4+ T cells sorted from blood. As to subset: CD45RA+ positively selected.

CDR3 DNA: TGTGCCAGCAGTGAATCCGGCTTAATGAACACTGAAGCTTTCTTT. The encoded protein is CASSESGLMNTEAFF. The rearrangement uses TRBV25-1 and TRBJ1-1; D call uncertain. CDR1 MGHDK and CDR2 SYGVNS come from the germline V gene. CDR3 size: 15 residues. Trimming took 1 base from V and 0 from J, leaving 9 bases between them.